The 7 T cell receptor beta chains given below trace back to one sample, sequenced in a study of shared clonotypes between healthy human individuals. Libraries were prepared by immunoSEQ multiplex PCR; TCRdb keeps only in-frame clonotypes and omits some of them. This sample carries about 2.4 million clones, approximately 92% of them seen once, and the ten largest clones take 0.14%. Sequencing used naive CD4+ T cells sorted from blood. As for subset: CD45RA+ positively selected. The receptors here all came from a man aged 18-30 years in good health.

The rearrangement joins TRBV30 to TRBJ2-7; the match to TRBD1 covers 7 bases. CDR1 is GTSNPN and CDR2 is SVGIG in the germline V gene (reference sequence). Trimming cost V 5 bases and J 5 bases; bases outside gene matches: 3. CDR3 length: 11 amino acids. CDR3 DNA: TGTGCCTGGGGTACAGGGGACGAGCAGTACTTC. It yields the protein CAWGTGDEQYF.

V and J are TRBV7-2 and TRBJ2-3, with 7 bases matching TRBD2. Per germline, CDR1 SGHTA and CDR2 FQGNSA. The CDR3 length is 16 residues. V trimming: 4 bases; J trimming: 4 bases; junction bases outside the gene matches: 11. For the CDR3, the DNA is TGTGCCAGCAGCTCCAGACTAGCTTTTGGTGCAGATACGCAGTATTTT. The encoded protein is CASSSRLAFGADTQYF. Based on the CDR3 plus reference TRBV7-2 and TRBJ2-3, the full variable domain is GAGVSQSPSNKVTEKGKDVELRCDPISGHTALYWYRQSLGQGLEFLIYFQGNSAPDKSGLPSDRFSAERTGGSVSTLTIQRTQQEDSAVYLCASSSRLAFGADTQYFGPGTRLTVL.

The V gene is TRBV6-5, the J gene TRBJ1-2, with 8 bases aligning to TRBD1. CDR1 MNHEY and CDR2 SVGAGI come from the germline V gene. The V gene end was trimmed by 2 bases and the J gene end by 7 bases; junction bases not matched to a gene: 12. CDR3 length: 16 residues. This chain's CDR3 is CASSYRATSDRGGYTF. CDR3 sequence (DNA): TGTGCCAGCAGTTACCGCGCCACCTCCGACAGGGGTGGCTACACCTTC.

The rearrangement uses TRBV7-2 and TRBJ2-7; 8 bases are a match to TRBD2. Losses at the gene ends were 1 base for V and 1 base for J; bases not matched to a gene: 3. The CDR3 covers 15 residues. CDR1 and CDR2 from the germline V gene are SGHTA and FQGNSA. CDR3 amino acids: CASSLVVAGSYEQYF. The DNA of the CDR3 is TGTGCCAGCAGCTTAGTAGTAGCGGGATCCTACGAGCAGTACTTC. Complete variable domain (other parts from reference TRBV7-2 and TRBJ2-7): GAGVSQSPSNKVTEKGKDVELRCDPISGHTALYWYRQSLGQGLEFLIYFQGNSAPDKSGLPSDRFSAERTGGSVSTLTIQRTQQEDSAVYLCASSLVVAGSYEQYFGPGTRLTVT.

Remarks on this clone: Other DNA sequences in this sample translate to the same CDR3. The V and J genes are TRBV6-1 and TRBJ2-7, with 10 bases identical to TRBD1. CDR3 length: 14 residues. Germline values: CDR1 MNHNS, CDR2 SASEGT. V shed 4 bases, J shed 2 bases, and the junction held 2 bases outside the gene matches. CDR3 nucleotide sequence: TGTGCCAGCAGTGGAGGGACAGGGGCCTACGAGCAGTACTTC. This codes for CASSGGTGAYEQYF.

The chain carries TRBV19 and TRBJ2-2; the match to TRBD2 covers 15 bases. Germline V gene sequence: CDR1 LNHDA, CDR2 SQIVND (reference sequence). The CDR3 spans 16 residues. V dropped 5 bases and J dropped 5; count of bases not matched to a gene: 3. In DNA, the CDR3 is TGTGCCAGTAGTCTTGGACTAGCGGGGGGGACCGGGGAGCTGTTTTTT. Protein sequence: CASSLGLAGGTGELFF.

A remark on this clone: In the same sample, other DNA sequences code for this CDR3. The J gene is TRBJ2-1, the V gene TRBV9; TRBD1 or TRBD2 may be the D gene (5 bases each). The V end lost 0 bases, the J end lost 3 bases, and 10 bases lay between the germline ends. The germline V gene has CDR1 SGDLS and CDR2 YYNGEE. There are 15 residues in the CDR3. CDR3 DNA sequence: TGTGCCAGCAGCGTAGAAGGGACGTTCTACAATGAGCAGTTCTTC. Its protein is CASSVEGTFYNEQFF.